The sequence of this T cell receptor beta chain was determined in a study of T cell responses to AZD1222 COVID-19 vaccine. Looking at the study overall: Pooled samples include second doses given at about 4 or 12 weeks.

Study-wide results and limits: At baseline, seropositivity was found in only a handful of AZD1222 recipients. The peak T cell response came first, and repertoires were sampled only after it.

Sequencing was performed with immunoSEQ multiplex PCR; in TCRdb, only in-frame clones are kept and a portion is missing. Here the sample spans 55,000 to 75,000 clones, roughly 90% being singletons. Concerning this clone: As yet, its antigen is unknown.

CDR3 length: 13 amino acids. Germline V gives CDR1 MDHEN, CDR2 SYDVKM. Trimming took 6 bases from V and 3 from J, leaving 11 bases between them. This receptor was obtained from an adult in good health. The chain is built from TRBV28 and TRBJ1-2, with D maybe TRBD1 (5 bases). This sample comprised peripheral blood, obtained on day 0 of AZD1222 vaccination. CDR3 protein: CASRTGTYYGYTF. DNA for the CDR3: TGTGCCAGCAGAACCGGGACTTACTATGGCTACACCTTC.